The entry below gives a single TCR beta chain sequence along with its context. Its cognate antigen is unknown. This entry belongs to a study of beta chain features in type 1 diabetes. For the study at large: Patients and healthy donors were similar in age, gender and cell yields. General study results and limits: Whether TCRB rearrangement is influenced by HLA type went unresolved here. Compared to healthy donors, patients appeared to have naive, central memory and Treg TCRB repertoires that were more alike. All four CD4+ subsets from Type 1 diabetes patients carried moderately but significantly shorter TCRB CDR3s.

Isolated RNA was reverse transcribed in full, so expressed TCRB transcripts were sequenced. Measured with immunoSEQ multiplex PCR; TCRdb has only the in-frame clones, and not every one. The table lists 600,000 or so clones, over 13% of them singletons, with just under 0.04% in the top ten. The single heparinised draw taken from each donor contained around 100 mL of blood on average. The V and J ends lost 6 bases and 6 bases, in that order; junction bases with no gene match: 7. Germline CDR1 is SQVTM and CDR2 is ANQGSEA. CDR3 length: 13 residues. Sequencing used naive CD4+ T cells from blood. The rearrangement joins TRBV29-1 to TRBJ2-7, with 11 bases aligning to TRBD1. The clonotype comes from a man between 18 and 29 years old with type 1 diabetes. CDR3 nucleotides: TGCAGCGTCACCGGGACAGGGGGTGTCGAGCAGTACTTC. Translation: CSVTGTGGVEQYF.